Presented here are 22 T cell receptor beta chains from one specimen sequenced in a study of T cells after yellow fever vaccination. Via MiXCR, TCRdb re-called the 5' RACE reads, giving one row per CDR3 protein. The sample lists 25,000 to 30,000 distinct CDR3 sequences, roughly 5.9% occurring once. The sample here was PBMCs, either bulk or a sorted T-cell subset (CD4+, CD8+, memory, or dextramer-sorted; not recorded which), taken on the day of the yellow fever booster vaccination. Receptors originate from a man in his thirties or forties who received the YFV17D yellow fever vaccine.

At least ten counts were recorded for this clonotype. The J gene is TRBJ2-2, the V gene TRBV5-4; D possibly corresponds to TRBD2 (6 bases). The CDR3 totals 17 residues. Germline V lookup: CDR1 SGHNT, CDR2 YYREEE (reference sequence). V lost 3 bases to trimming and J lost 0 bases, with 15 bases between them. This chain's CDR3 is CASSSASDNANTGELFF. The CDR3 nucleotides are TGTGCCAGCAGCTCAGCTAGCGATAACGCGAACACCGGGGAGCTGTTTTTT.

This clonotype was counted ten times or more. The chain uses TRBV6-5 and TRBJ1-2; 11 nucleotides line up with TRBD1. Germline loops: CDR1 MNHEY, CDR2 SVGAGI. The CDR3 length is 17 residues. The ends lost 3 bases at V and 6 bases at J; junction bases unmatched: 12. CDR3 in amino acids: CASSYFLDRGQGNGYTF. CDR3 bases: TGTGCCAGCAGTTATTTCCTGGACAGGGGGCAAGGAAATGGCTACACCTTC.

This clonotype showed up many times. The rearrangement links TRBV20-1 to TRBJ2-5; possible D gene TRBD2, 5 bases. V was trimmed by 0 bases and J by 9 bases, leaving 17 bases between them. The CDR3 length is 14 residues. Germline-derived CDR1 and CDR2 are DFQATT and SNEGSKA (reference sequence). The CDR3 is CSARDHLGEWAQYF. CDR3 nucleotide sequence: TGCAGTGCTAGAGACCATCTTGGGGAGTGGGCCCAGTACTTC.

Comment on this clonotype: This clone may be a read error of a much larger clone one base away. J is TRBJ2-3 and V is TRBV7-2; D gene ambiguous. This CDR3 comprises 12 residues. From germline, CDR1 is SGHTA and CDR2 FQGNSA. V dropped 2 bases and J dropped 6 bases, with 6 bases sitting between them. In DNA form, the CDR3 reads TGTGCCAGCAGCTTATCGATGGATACGCAGTATTTT. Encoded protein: CASSLSMDTQYF.

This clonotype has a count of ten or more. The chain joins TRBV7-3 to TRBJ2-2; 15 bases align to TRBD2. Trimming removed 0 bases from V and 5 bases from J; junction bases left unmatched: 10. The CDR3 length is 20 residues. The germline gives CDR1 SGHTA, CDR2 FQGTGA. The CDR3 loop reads CASSLTGGLAGGPRTGELFF. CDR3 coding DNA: TGTGCCAGCAGCTTAACAGGAGGACTAGCGGGAGGGCCCCGAACCGGGGAGCTGTTTTTT.

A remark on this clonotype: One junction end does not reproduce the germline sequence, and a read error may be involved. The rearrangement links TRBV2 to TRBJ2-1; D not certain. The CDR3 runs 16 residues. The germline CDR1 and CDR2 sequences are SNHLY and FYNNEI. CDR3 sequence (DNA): TGTACCAGCAGTCTAGAACGGGCTCTAGCCTACAATGAGCAGTTCTTC. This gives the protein CTSSLERALAYNEQFF.

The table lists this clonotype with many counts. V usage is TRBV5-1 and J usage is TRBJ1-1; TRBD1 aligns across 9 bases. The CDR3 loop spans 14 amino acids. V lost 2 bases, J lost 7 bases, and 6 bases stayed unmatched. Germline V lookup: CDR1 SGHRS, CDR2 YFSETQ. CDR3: CASSLTGGRGEAFF. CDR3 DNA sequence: TGCGCCAGCAGCTTAACAGGGGGCCGGGGTGAAGCTTTCTTT.

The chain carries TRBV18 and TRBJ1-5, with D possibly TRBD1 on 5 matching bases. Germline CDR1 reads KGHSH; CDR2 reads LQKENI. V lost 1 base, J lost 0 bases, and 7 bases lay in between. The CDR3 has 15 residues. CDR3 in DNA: TGTGCCAGCTCACCACAGGGGTATAGCAATCAGCCCCAGCATTTT. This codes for CASSPQGYSNQPQHF.

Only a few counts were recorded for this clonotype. The chain's CDR3 is CASSLVSGIGAKNIQYF. The CDR3 DNA sequence: TGTGCCAGCAGCTTAGTTTCAGGGATAGGAGCCAAAAACATTCAGTACTTC. The chain combines TRBV7-2 with TRBJ2-4; D perhaps matches TRBD1 (5 bases). Germline-derived CDR1 and CDR2 are SGHTA and FQGNSA. This CDR3 is built from 17 residues. Deletions cut 1 base from V and 0 bases from J, with 13 bases between.

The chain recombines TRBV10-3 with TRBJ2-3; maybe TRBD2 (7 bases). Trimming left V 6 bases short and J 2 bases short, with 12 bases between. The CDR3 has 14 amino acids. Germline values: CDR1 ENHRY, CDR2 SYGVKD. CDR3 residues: CAIRGGEFTDTQYF. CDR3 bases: TGTGCCATCAGAGGGGGGGAGTTCACAGATACGCAGTATTTT.

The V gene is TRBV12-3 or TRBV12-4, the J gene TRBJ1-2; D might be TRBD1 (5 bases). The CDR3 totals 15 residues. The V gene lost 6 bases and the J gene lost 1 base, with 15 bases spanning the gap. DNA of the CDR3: TGTGCCAGCAGCCAATTAACAGGAAATAACTATGGCTACACCTTC. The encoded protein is CASSQLTGNNYGYTF.

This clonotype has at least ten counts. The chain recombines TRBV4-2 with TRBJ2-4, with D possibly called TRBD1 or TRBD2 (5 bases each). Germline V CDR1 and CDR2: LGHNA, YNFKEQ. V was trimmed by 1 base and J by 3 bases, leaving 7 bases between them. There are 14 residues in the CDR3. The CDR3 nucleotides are TGTGCCAGCAGCCAAGGGGACGTCAAAAACATTCAGTACTTC. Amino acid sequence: CASSQGDVKNIQYF.

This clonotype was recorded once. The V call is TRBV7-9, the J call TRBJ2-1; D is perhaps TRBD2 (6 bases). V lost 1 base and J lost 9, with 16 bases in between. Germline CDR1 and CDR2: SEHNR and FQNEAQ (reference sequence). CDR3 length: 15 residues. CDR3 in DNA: TGTGCCAGCAGCTTAGATCTAGCGCCCAGTGCTGAGCAGTTCTTC. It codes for CASSLDLAPSAEQFF.

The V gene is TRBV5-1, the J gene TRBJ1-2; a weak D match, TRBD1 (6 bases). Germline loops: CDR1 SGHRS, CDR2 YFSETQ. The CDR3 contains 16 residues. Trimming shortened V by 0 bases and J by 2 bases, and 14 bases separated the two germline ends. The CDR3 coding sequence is TGCGCCAGCAGCTTGGACGGGGGCGCAGGCAACTATGGCTACACCTTC. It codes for CASSLDGGAGNYGYTF. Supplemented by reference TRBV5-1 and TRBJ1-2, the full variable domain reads KAGVTQTPRYLIKTRGQQVTLSCSPISGHRSVSWYQQTPGQGLQFLFEYFSETQRNKGNFPGRFSGRQFSNSRSEMNVSTLELGDSALYLCASSLDGGAGNYGYTFGSGTRLTVV.

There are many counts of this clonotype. The CDR3 is CATSRGEETQYF. The CDR3, as DNA: TGTGCCACCAGCAGAGGAGAAGAGACCCAGTACTTC. The chain combines TRBV15 with TRBJ2-5, with D unresolved. Germline values: CDR1 LNHNV, CDR2 YYDKDF (reference sequence). CDR3 size: 12 residues. With 1 base removed from V and 3 bases from J, the gap between germline ends came to 3 bases.

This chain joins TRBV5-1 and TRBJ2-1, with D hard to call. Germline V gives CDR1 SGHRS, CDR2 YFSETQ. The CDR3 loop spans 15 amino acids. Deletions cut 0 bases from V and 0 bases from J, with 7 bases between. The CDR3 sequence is CASSLDVGSYNEQFF. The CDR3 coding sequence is TGCGCCAGCAGCTTGGACGTGGGCTCCTACAATGAGCAGTTCTTC.

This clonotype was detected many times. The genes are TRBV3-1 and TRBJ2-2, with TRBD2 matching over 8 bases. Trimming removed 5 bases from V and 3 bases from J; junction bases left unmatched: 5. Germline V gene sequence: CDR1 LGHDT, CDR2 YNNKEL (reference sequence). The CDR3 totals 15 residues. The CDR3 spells CASSSSGSDTGELFF. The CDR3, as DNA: TGTGCCAGCAGCTCCAGCGGGAGTGACACCGGGGAGCTGTTTTTT.

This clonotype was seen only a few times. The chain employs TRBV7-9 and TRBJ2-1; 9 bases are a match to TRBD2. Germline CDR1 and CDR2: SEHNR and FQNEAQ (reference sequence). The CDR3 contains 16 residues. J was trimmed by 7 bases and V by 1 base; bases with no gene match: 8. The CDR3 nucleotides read TGTGCCAGCAGCTTAGAGGTTCTAGCGGGATTAAATGAGCAGTTCTTC. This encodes CASSLEVLAGLNEQFF.

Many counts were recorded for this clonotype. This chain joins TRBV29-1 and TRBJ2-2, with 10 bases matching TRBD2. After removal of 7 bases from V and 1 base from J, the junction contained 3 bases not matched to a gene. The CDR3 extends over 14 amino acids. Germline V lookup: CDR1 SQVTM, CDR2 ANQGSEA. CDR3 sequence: CSARTSGNTGELFF. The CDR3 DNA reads TGCAGCGCCCGGACTAGCGGGAACACCGGGGAGCTGTTTTTT.

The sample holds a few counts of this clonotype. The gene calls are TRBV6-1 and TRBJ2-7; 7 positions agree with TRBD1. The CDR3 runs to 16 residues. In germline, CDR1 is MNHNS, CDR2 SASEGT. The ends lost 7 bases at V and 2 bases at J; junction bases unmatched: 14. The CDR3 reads CASTHDRAGGTYEQYF. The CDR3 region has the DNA TGTGCCAGCACCCACGACAGGGCTGGGGGCACCTACGAGCAGTACTTC.

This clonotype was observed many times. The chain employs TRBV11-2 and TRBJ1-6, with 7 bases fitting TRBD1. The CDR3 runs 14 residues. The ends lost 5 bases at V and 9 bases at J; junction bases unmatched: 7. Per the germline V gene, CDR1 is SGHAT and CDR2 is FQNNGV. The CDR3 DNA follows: TGTGCCAGCAGCCTCGGGGCAGGGGGTTCACCCCTCCACTTT. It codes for CASSLGAGGSPLHF.

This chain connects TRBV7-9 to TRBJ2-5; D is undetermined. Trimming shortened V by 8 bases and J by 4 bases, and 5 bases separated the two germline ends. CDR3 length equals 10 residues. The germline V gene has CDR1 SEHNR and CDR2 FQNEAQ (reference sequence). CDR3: CASGRETQYF. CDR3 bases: TGTGCCAGCGGGCGAGAGACCCAGTACTTC.